This is a list of T cell receptor beta chains from one sample in a study of blood T cell repertoires in COVID-19. The assay was immunoSEQ multiplex PCR, and TCRdb's table has in-frame clones only and misses some. The sample holds roughly 140,000 clones; 84% are singletons and the top ten take over 2%. The source material was peripheral blood. Receptors were obtained from a man aged 70-80 years with acute or convalescent COVID-19. CDR3s include the opening cysteine and the closing phenylalanine or tryptophan. A D gene is named only where the DNA matches it firmly. A clone size is listed for some rows: how often the clone was seen (once, few, many), or a class if it is expanded.

J gene: TRBJ2-5; clone size: NA; V gene: TRBV6-5; D gene: NA; CDR3 protein: CASRMLREKETQYF; CDR3 DNA: TGTGCCAGCAGGATGCTTCGGGAGAAAGAGACCCAGTACTTC
J gene: TRBJ2-7; clone size: few; V gene: TRBV20-1; D gene: NA; CDR3 protein: CSASLARAGAYEQYF; CDR3 DNA: TGCAGTGCTAGTTTAGCCCGGGCCGGGGCCTACGAGCAGTACTTC
J gene: TRBJ2-1; clone size: NA; V gene: TRBV19; D gene: TRBD2; CDR3 protein: CASSIPFVAGVKQFF; CDR3 DNA: TGTGCCAGTAGTATACCGTTTGTAGCGGGAGTAAAGCAGTTCTTC
J gene: TRBJ2-1; clone size: NA; V gene: TRBV10-3; D gene: TRBD1; CDR3 protein: CAISQGQGSHEQFF; CDR3 DNA: TGTGCCATCAGTCAAGGACAGGGGTCCCATGAGCAGTTCTTC
J gene: TRBJ1-2; clone size: NA; V gene: TRBV28; D gene: TRBD1; CDR3 protein: CASSQTGFTGYGYTF; CDR3 DNA: TGTGCCAGCAGTCAGACAGGGTTTACTGGGTATGGCTACACCTTC
J gene: TRBJ1-3; clone size: NA; V gene: TRBV5-1; D gene: TRBD1; CDR3 protein: CASSGRTGTGNTIYF; CDR3 DNA: TGCGCCAGCAGCGGTCGGACAGGGACTGGAAACACCATATATTTT
J gene: TRBJ1-1; clone size: NA; V gene: TRBV5-6; D gene: NA; CDR3 protein: CASISGSRISEAFF; CDR3 DNA: TGTGCCAGCATATCAGGGTCGAGGATCTCTGAAGCTTTCTTT
J gene: TRBJ2-3; clone size: NA; V gene: TRBV2; D gene: NA; CDR3 protein: CASSEAIRLGTDTQYF; CDR3 DNA: TGTGCCAGCAGTGAAGCTATTCGACTGGGCACAGATACGCAGTATTTT
J gene: TRBJ1-1; clone size: NA; V gene: TRBV7-2; D gene: NA; CDR3 protein: CASSEVGTEAFF; CDR3 DNA: TGTGCCAGCAGCGAGGTAGGCACTGAAGCTTTCTTT
J gene: TRBJ1-1; clone size: NA; V gene: TRBV7-9; D gene: NA; CDR3 protein: CASSLREGAEAFF; CDR3 DNA: TGTGCCAGCAGCTTAAGGGAGGGCGCTGAAGCTTTCTTT
J gene: TRBJ2-2; clone size: NA; V gene: TRBV5-8; D gene: TRBD1; CDR3 protein: CASSLDRGSGNTGELFF; CDR3 DNA: TGTGCCAGCAGCTTGGACAGGGGGTCGGGAAACACCGGGGAGCTGTTTTTT
J gene: TRBJ1-6; clone size: NA; V gene: TRBV20-1; D gene: TRBD1; CDR3 protein: CSASPGQGSPLHF; CDR3 DNA: TGCAGTGCTAGTCCGGGACAGGGGTCACCCCTCCACTTT
J gene: TRBJ2-5; clone size: NA; V gene: TRBV19; D gene: TRBD2; CDR3 protein: CASSSMSRGGEETQYF; CDR3 DNA: TGTGCCAGTAGTTCGATGTCCCGGGGGGGCGAAGAGACCCAGTACTTC
J gene: TRBJ2-6; clone size: few; V gene: TRBV5-1; D gene: NA; CDR3 protein: CASSLEGTGLTF; CDR3 DNA: TGCGCCAGCAGCTTAGAGGGGACTGGCCTGACTTTC
J gene: TRBJ2-6; clone size: NA; V gene: TRBV19; D gene: TRBD2; CDR3 protein: CASRTGGALQGSPSGANVLTF; CDR3 DNA: TGTGCCAGTCGCACCGGGGGGGCCTTACAGGGATCTCCCTCTGGGGCCAACGTCCTGACTTTC
J gene: TRBJ1-2; clone size: NA; V gene: TRBV30; D gene: NA; CDR3 protein: CAWSPGHPVGYTF; CDR3 DNA: TGTGCCTGGAGTCCGGGACACCCGGTTGGCTACACCTTC